The 24 T cell receptor beta chains given below trace back to one sample, sequenced in a study of OX40 agonist ivuxolimab in advanced cancers. Sequenced by immunoSEQ multiplex PCR; TCRdb stores in-frame clones only, minus some. The table shows some 19,000 clones, with roughly 80% occurring only once. This material consisted of CD4+ or CD8+ T cells sorted from blood, taken in a trial of the OX40 agonist ivuxolimab. The receptors originated from an adult with an advanced solid tumor such as melanoma, head and neck, liver or kidney cancer.

This chain connects TRBV7-3 to TRBJ1-2; a weak D match, TRBD1 (5 bases). This CDR3 has 13 amino acids. Trimming removed 5 bases at V and 7 bases at J, with 14 bases between. CDR1 and CDR2 from the germline V gene are SGHTA and FQGTGA. Here the CDR3 reads CASSPGKRGGYTF. In nucleotides, the CDR3 is TGTGCCAGCAGCCCAGGGAAAAGGGGTGGCTACACCTTC.

V is TRBV11-2 and J is TRBJ2-3; 7 bases align to TRBD2. The ends lost 2 bases at V and 5 bases at J; junction bases unmatched: 7. CDR1 and CDR2 from the germline V gene are SGHAT and FQNNGV. The CDR3 is 15 residues long. The CDR3 loop is CASSLIGTGGDTQYF. CDR3 nucleotides: TGTGCCAGCAGCTTAATTGGGACGGGGGGAGATACGCAGTATTTT.

The gene calls are TRBV30 and TRBJ2-1; D is possibly TRBD2 (7 bases). Trimming took 0 bases from V and 7 from J, leaving 13 bases between them. In germline, CDR1 is GTSNPN, CDR2 SVGIG (reference sequence). CDR3 size: 14 residues. DNA for the CDR3: TGTGCCTGGAGTGTAAGGGGGGGAGGTAATGAGCAGTTCTTC. This gives the protein CAWSVRGGGNEQFF.

This sequence joins TRBV5-6 and TRBJ1-5; perhaps TRBD1 as D (5 bases). CDR3 length: 14 residues. Trimming cost V 0 bases and J 7 bases, with 11 bases left between them. Looked up from germline, CDR1 is SGHDT and CDR2 is YYEEEE. In DNA form, the CDR3 reads TGTGCCAGCAGCTTGGCGGGGGTTCAACAGCCCCAGCATTTT. Protein product: CASSLAGVQQPQHF.

The genes are TRBV19 and TRBJ2-2; tentative D call: TRBD2 (6 bases). Germline V lookup: CDR1 LNHDA, CDR2 SQIVND (reference sequence). Trimming removed 0 bases at V and 5 bases at J, with 7 bases between. The CDR3 contains 14 residues. The CDR3 DNA follows: TGTGCCAGTAGTATAGACGGAGGGACCGGGGAGCTGTTTTTT. Translated, it gives CASSIDGGTGELFF. The whole variable domain, remainder taken from reference TRBV19 and TRBJ2-2, is DGGITQSPKYLFRKEGQNVTLSCEQNLNHDAMYWYRQDPGQGLRLIYYSQIVNDFQKGDIAEGYSVSREKKESFPLTVTSAQKNPTAFYLCASSIDGGTGELFFGEGSRLTVL.

The V call is TRBV27, the J call TRBJ1-2, with D unclear. Germline V gene sequence: CDR1 MNHEY, CDR2 SMNVEV (reference sequence). The CDR3 spans 14 residues. V was trimmed by 2 bases and J by 8 bases, leaving 15 bases between them. The CDR3 region is CASSLQRNLGGYTF. The CDR3 region has the DNA TGTGCCAGCAGTTTACAGAGAAATTTAGGAGGCTACACCTTC.

CDR3 sequence: CSVEVNRGAEAFF. CDR3 coding DNA: TGCAGCGTTGAAGTAAACAGAGGCGCTGAAGCTTTCTTT. The chain couples TRBV29-1 to TRBJ1-1, with D hard to call. V was trimmed by 1 base and J by 6 bases, leaving 12 bases between them. The length of the CDR3 is 13 residues. Germline CDR1 and CDR2: SQVTM and ANQGSEA.

V gene TRBV12-5 combines with J gene TRBJ2-3; D uncertain. The CDR3 runs 15 residues. Between the trimmed V and J ends, which lost 7 bases and 3 bases, there was a span of 17 bases. Per germline, CDR1 LGHNT and CDR2 FRNRAP. CDR3 region: CASAPMGLGTDTQYF. As DNA, the CDR3 is TGTGCTAGTGCCCCAATGGGCCTGGGGACAGATACGCAGTATTTT.

The genes are TRBV4-1 and TRBJ2-1; 10 bases line up with TRBD2. The CDR3 totals 18 residues. V was clipped by 4 bases and J by 3 bases; unmatched bases: 12. The germline V gene has CDR1 MGHRA and CDR2 YSYEKL. CDR3: CASSPRGLAGVGYNEQFF. CDR3 sequence (DNA): TGCGCCAGCAGCCCCCGAGGGCTAGCGGGGGTGGGCTACAATGAGCAGTTCTTC.

The CDR3 loop reads CASSFDGQAYEQYF. DNA for the CDR3: TGCGCCAGCAGCTTTGACGGACAGGCCTACGAGCAGTACTTC. The chain uses TRBV5-1 and TRBJ2-7; 7 bases fit TRBD1. The germline V gene encodes CDR1 SGHRS and CDR2 YFSETQ. The CDR3 is 14 residues long. The V gene end was trimmed by 2 bases and the J gene end by 2 bases; junction bases not matched to a gene: 4.

This clone showed up just a few times. This chain connects TRBV6-6 to TRBJ1-3; D unresolved. V lost 8 bases to trimming and J lost 1 base, with 9 bases between them. CDR1 is MNHNY and CDR2 is SVGAGI in the germline V gene (reference sequence). The length of the CDR3 is 13 residues. CDR3 sequence reads: CASGPGSGNTIYF. DNA of the CDR3: TGTGCCAGCGGTCCCGGTTCTGGAAACACCATATATTTT.

The rearrangement joins TRBV7-9 to TRBJ1-2, with no clear D. Deletions cut 1 base from V and 6 bases from J, with 3 bases between. In germline, CDR1 is SEHNR, CDR2 FQNEAQ (reference sequence). The length of the CDR3 is 11 residues. The CDR3: CASSLGNGYTF. The CDR3 DNA reads as TGTGCCAGCAGCTTAGGGAATGGCTACACCTTC.

This chain joins TRBV6-5 and TRBJ2-1; D is unresolved. Germline CDR1 reads MNHEY; CDR2 reads SVGAGI. The CDR3 consists of 14 residues. With 3 bases removed from V and 2 bases from J, the gap between germline ends came to 8 bases. CDR3 in DNA: TGTGCCAGCAGTTATCGCGGAGCCTACAATGAGCAGTTCTTC. It specifies CASSYRGAYNEQFF.

The chain employs TRBV4-1 and TRBJ2-3, with TRBD2 matching 7 bases. V trimming: 4 bases; J trimming: 2 bases; junction bases outside the gene matches: 6. Germline V gene data show CDR1 as MGHRA and CDR2 as YSYEKL. The CDR3 runs to 15 residues. The chain's CDR3 is CASSLGTTLTDTQYF. The CDR3 nucleotides are TGCGCCAGCAGCCTTGGGACTACGCTCACAGATACGCAGTATTTT.

The chain carries TRBV15 and TRBJ2-1; D might be TRBD2 (5 bases). The CDR3 sequence is 13 residues long. With 0 bases removed from V and 9 bases from J, the gap between germline ends came to 9 bases. CDR1 and CDR2 (germline): LNHNV, YYDKDF (reference sequence). CDR3 region: CATSRDTGSEQFF. CDR3 sequence (DNA): TGTGCCACCAGCAGAGATACGGGGTCTGAGCAGTTCTTC.

The chain uses TRBV7-9 and TRBJ1-6; D unclear. Germline loops: CDR1 SEHNR, CDR2 FQNEAQ (reference sequence). The CDR3 covers 15 residues. V lost 1 base, J lost 7 bases, and 11 bases lay in between. CDR3 protein: CASSLDRGKNSPLHF. The CDR3 coding sequence is TGTGCCAGCAGCTTAGATCGGGGAAAGAATTCACCCCTCCACTTT.

The V gene is TRBV4-2, the J gene TRBJ1-2, with TRBD1 matching over 9 bases. Germline V gives CDR1 LGHNA, CDR2 YNFKEQ. The V gene end was trimmed by 1 base and the J gene end by 4 bases; junction bases not matched to a gene: 7. This CDR3 is 16 amino acids long. In nucleotides, the CDR3 is TGTGCCAGCAGCCAAGTTGAGGGACAGGGATCCTATGGCTACACCTTC. Protein sequence: CASSQVEGQGSYGYTF.

The chain carries TRBV7-6 and TRBJ2-7; a weak D match, TRBD1 (5 bases). Germline loops: CDR1 SGHVS, CDR2 FNYEAQ. The CDR3 loop spans 14 amino acids. The V and J ends lost 2 bases and 2 bases respectively, with 10 bases between them. CDR3 sequence reads: CASSLIAGTYEQYF. The CDR3 nucleotides read TGTGCCAGCAGCTTAATTGCAGGGACCTACGAGCAGTACTTC.

V gene TRBV7-3 combines with J gene TRBJ2-2; D gene unclear. V was cut by 3 bases and J by 1 base, with 6 bases left in between. Germline V gene sequence: CDR1 SGHTA, CDR2 FQGTGA. This CDR3 has 14 residues. CDR3 loop: CASSFSGNTGELFF. Here the CDR3 DNA reads TGTGCCAGCAGCTTCTCAGGGAACACCGGGGAGCTGTTTTTT.

This chain uses TRBV11-2 with TRBJ2-5, with D perhaps matching TRBD2 (7 bases). Germline assignment: CDR1 SGHAT and CDR2 FQNNGV. V lost 1 base and J lost 0, with 21 bases in between. This CDR3 comprises 19 residues. Here the CDR3 reads CASSLVIKAGAWYQETQYF. The DNA of the CDR3 is TGTGCCAGCAGCTTAGTGATTAAGGCGGGGGCTTGGTACCAAGAGACCCAGTACTTC.

The rearrangement joins TRBV4-1 to TRBJ1-2, with D perhaps matching TRBD1 (5 bases). CDR3 length: 14 amino acids. Germline CDR1 and CDR2: MGHRA and YSYEKL. The ends were cut back, 2 bases at V and 3 bases at J, with 10 bases in the middle. CDR3 bases: TGCGCCAGCAGCCAATATGGGGGAGACTATGGCTACACCTTC. Translated: CASSQYGGDYGYTF.

V is TRBV29-1 and J is TRBJ1-2, with D maybe TRBD1 (6 bases). The V gene's germline CDR1 is SQVTM and CDR2 ANQGSEA. Trimming stripped 7 bases from V and 2 bases from J, with 14 bases between. This CDR3 contains 13 residues. The CDR3 is CSALGGGNYGYTF. CDR3 nucleotides: TGCAGCGCCCTCGGGGGGGGCAACTATGGCTACACCTTC. The whole variable domain, remainder taken from reference TRBV29-1 and TRBJ1-2, is SAVISQKPSRDICQRGTSLTIQCQVDSQVTMMFWYRQQPGQSLTLIATANQGSEATYESGFVIDKFPISRPNLTFSTLTVSNMSPEDSSIYLCSALGGGNYGYTFGSGTRLTVV.

The chain couples TRBV20-1 to TRBJ1-2; D remains unclear. Trimming removed 1 base from V and 7 bases from J, with 4 bases in between. This CDR3 contains 10 residues. In germline, CDR1 is DFQATT, CDR2 SNEGSKA (reference sequence). In nucleotides, the CDR3 is TGCAGTGCTAGAGTGTTTGGCTACACCTTC. Translating it yields CSARVFGYTF.

This clone appeared once. This rearrangement joins TRBV18 to TRBJ2-1; no clear D. Trimming pared 1 base from V and 10 bases from J, leaving 8 bases between. Germline loops: CDR1 KGHSH, CDR2 LQKENI. The CDR3 totals 12 residues. The CDR3 sequence: CASSPLEKEQFF. The CDR3 region has the DNA TGTGCCAGCTCACCACTGGAGAAAGAGCAGTTCTTC.